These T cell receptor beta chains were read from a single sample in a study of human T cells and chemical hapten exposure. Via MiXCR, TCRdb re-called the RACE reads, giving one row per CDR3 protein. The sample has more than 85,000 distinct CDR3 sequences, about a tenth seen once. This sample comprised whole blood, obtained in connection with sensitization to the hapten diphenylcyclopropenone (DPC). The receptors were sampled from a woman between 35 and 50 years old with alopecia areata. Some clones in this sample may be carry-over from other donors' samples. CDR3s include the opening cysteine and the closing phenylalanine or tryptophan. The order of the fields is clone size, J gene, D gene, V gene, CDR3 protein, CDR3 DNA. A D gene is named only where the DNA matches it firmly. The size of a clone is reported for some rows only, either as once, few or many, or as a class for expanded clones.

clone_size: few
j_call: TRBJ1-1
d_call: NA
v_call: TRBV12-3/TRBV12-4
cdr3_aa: CASRFRQYAEAFF
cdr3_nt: TGTGCCAGCAGGTTCCGACAGTACGCTGAAGCTTTCTTT

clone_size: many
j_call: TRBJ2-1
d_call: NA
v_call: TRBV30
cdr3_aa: CAWSVTFNNEQFF
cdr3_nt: TGTGCCTGGAGTGTCACCTTCAACAATGAGCAGTTCTTC

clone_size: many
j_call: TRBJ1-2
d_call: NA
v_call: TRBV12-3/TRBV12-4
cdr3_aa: CASSYGKNGYTF
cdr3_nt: TGTGCCAGCAGCTACGGAAAAAATGGCTACACCTTC

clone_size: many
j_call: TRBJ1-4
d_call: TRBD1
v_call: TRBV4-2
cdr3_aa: CASSLSTGANEKLFF
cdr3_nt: TGTGCCAGCAGCCTCTCGACAGGGGCTAATGAAAAACTGTTTTTT

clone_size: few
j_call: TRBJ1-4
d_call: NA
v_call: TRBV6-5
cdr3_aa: CASSYRGSEKLFF
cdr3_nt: TGTGCCAGCAGTTACCGAGGCAGCGAAAAACTGTTTTTT

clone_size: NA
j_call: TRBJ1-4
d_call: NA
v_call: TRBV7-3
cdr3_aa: CASSLNAGTNEKLFF
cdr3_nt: TGTGCCAGCAGCTTAAACGCCGGAACTAATGAAAAACTGTTTTTT

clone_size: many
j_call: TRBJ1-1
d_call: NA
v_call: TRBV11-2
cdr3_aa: CASSFVRGRDTEAFF
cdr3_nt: TGTGCCAGCAGCTTTGTGAGGGGGAGGGACACTGAAGCTTTCTTT

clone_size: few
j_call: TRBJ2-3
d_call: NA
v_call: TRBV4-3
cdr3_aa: CASSQDGGRWGTDTQYF
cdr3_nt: TGCGCCAGCAGCCAAGATGGGGGACGGTGGGGCACAGATACGCAGTATTTT

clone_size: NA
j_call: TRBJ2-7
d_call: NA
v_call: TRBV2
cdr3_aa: CASSEVRVGNYEQYF
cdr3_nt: TGTGCCAGCAGTGAAGTAAGGGTCGGGAACTACGAGCAGTACTTC

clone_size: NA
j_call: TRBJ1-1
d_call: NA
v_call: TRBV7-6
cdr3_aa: CASSFFEGDTEAFF
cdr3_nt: TGTGCCAGCAGCTTTTTCGAGGGGGATACTGAAGCTTTCTTT

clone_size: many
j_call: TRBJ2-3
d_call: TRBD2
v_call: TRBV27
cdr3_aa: CASSLSGDSTDTQYF
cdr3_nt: TGTGCCAGCAGTTTAAGCGGGGATAGCACAGATACGCAGTATTTT

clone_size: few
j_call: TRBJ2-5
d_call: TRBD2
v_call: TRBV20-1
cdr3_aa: CSARDRLAGHSQGTQYF
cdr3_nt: TGCAGTGCTAGAGATCGGCTAGCGGGGCATTCGCAAGGGACCCAGTACTTC

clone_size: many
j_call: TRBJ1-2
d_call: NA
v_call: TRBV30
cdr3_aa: CAWSDLLGYTF
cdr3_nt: TGTGCCTGGAGCGACCTTTTGGGCTACACCTTC

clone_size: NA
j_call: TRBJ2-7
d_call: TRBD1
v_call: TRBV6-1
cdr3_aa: CASGTGHSYEQYF
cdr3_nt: TGTGCCAGCGGGACAGGACACTCCTACGAGCAGTACTTC

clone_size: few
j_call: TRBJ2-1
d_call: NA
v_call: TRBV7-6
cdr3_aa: CASSLGMVQRQFF
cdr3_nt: TGTGCCAGCAGCTTGGGTATGGTTCAGCGGCAGTTCTTC

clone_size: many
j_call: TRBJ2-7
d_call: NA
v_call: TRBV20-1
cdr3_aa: CSAREGSKEDPYEQYF
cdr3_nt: TGCAGTGCTAGAGAGGGGTCCAAAGAAGACCCCTACGAGCAGTACTTC

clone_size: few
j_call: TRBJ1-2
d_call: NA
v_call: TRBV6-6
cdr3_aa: CASSSGALGFAGYTF
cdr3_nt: TGTGCCAGCAGTTCCGGGGCTCTTGGATTTGCTGGCTACACCTTC

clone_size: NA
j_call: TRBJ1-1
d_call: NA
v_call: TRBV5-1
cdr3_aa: CASGINMNTEAFF
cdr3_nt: TGCGCCAGCGGTATAAACATGAACACTGAAGCTTTCTTT

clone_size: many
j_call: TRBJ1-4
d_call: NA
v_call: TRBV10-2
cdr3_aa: CASSIWDANEKLFF
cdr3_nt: TGCGCCAGCAGTATCTGGGATGCTAATGAAAAACTGTTTTTT

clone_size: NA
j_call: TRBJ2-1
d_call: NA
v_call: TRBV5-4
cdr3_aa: CASSLQAAEQFF
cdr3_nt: TGTGCCAGCAGCCTACAGGCGGCTGAGCAGTTCTTC

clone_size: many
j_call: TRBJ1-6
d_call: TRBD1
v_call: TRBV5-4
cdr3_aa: CASSPGDRAGNSPLHF
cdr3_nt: TGTGCCAGCAGCCCTGGGGACAGGGCCGGTAATTCACCCCTCCACTTT

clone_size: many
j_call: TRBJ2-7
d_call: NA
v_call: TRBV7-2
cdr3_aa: CASSFNRGPYEQYF
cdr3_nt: TGTGCCAGCAGCTTCAATCGGGGCCCCTACGAGCAGTACTTC

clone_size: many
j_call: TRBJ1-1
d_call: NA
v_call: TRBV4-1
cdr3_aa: CASSQDWNTEAFF
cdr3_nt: TGCGCCAGCAGCCAAGATTGGAACACTGAAGCTTTCTTT

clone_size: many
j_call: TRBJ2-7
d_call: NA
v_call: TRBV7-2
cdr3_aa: CASSLVTRGTYEQYF
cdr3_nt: TGTGCCAGCAGCTTAGTCACTCGCGGAACCTACGAGCAGTACTTC

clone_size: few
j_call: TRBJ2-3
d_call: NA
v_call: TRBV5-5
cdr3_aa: CASSLGYTDTQYF
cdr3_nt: TGTGCCAGCAGCCTGGGGTACACAGATACGCAGTATTTT

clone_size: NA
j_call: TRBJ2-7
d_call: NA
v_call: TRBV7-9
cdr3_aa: CASSLDYFPYEQYF
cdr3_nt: TGTGCCAGCAGCTTAGACTACTTTCCCTACGAGCAGTACTTC

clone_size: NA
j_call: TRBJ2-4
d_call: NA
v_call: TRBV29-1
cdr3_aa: CSVEDRVFNIQYF
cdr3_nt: TGCAGCGTTGAAGACAGGGTGTTTAACATTCAGTACTTC

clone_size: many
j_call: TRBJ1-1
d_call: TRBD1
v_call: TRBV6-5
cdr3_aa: CASSTLGYRGEAFF
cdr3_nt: TGTGCCAGCAGCACCTTGGGTTACAGGGGTGAAGCTTTCTTT

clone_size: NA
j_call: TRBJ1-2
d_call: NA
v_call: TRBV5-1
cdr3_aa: CASSLGLSTGLNYGYTF
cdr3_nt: TGCGCCAGCAGCTTGGGCCTCTCGACAGGATTAAACTATGGCTACACCTTC

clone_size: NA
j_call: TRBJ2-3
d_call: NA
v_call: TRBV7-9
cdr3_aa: CASSSLKSARPRTDTQYF
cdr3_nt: TGTGCCAGCAGCTCCCTAAAGAGCGCACGCCCGCGCACAGATACGCAGTATTTT

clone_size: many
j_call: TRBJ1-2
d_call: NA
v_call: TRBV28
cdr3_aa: CASHASDSYYGYTF
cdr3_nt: TGTGCCAGCCACGCCTCCGACAGCTACTATGGCTACACCTTC

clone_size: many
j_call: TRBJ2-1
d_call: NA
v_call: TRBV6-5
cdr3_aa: CASSSPQISYNEQFF
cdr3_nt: TGTGCCAGCAGTTCCCCTCAAATCTCCTACAATGAGCAGTTCTTC

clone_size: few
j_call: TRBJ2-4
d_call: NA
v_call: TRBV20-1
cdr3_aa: CSAPSARMDIQYF
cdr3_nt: TGCAGTGCCCCCTCGGCCAGAATGGACATTCAGTACTTC

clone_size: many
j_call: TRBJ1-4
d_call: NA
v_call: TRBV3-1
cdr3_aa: CASSHGGAHEKLFF
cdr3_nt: TGTGCCAGCAGCCACGGAGGGGCTCATGAAAAACTGTTTTTT

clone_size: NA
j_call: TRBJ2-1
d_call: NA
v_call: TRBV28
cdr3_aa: CASSTPAEQFF
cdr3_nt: TGTGCCAGCAGTACACCCGCCGAGCAGTTCTTC

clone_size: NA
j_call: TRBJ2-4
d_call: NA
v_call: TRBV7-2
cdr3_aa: CASSYSGEGKNIQYF
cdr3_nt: TGTGCCAGCAGCTACTCCGGGGAAGGGAAAAACATTCAGTACTTC

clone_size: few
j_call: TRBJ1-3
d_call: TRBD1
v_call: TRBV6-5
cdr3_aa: CASSYSPGTGGTVSGNTIYF
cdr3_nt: TGTGCCAGCAGTTACTCCCCCGGGACAGGGGGCACGGTGTCAGGAAACACCATATATTTT

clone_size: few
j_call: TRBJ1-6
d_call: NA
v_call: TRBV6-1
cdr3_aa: CASGERADNSPLHF
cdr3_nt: TGTGCCAGCGGTGAGAGGGCTGACAATTCACCCCTCCACTTT

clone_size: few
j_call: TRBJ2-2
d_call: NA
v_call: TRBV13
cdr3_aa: CASSFTNPELFF
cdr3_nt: TGTGCCAGCAGCTTCACCAACCCGGAGCTGTTTTTT

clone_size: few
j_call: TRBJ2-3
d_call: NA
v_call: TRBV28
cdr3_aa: CASAKFWSNPYLSTDTQYF
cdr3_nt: TGTGCCAGCGCGAAGTTTTGGTCAAACCCCTACCTAAGCACAGATACGCAGTATTTT

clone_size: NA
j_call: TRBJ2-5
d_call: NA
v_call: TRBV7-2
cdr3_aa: CASSLAGDETQYF
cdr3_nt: TGTGCCAGCAGCTTAGCGGGGGACGAGACCCAGTACTTC

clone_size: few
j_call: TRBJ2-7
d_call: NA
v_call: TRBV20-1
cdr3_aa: CSARQTGLQGEQYF
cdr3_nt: TGCAGTGCTAGACAGACAGGCCTCCAAGGCGAGCAGTACTTC

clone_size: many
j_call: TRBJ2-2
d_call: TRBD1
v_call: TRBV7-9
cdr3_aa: CASSLTGAYTGELFF
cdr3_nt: TGTGCCAGCAGCTTGACAGGGGCATACACCGGGGAGCTGTTTTTT

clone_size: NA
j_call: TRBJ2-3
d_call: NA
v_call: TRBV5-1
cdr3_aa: CASSLGLDYTDTQYF
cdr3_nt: TGCGCCAGCAGCTTGGGCCTTGACTACACAGATACGCAGTATTTT